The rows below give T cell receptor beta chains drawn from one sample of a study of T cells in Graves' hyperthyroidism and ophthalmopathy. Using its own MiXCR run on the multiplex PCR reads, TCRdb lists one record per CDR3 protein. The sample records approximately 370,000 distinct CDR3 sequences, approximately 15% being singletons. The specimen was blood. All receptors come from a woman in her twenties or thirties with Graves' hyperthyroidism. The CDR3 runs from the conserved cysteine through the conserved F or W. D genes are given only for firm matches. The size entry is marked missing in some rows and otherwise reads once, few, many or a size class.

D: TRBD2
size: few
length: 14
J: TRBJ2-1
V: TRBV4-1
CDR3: CASSNERDYNEQFF
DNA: TGCGCCAGCAGCAACGAGCGGGACTACAATGAGCAGTTCTTC

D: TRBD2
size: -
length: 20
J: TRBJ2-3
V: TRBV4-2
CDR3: CASSQALGLSGRPPTDTQYF
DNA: TGTGCCAGCAGCCAAGCCCTGGGGCTTAGCGGGAGACCCCCCACAGATACGCAGTATTTT

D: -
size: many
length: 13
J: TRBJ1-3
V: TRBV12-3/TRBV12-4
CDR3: CASILVRGNTIYF
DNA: TGTGCCAGCATATTGGTGCGTGGAAACACCATATATTTT

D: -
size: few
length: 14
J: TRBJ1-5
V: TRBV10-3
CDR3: CAISDREGNQPQHF
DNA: TGTGCCATCAGTGATAGGGAGGGTAATCAGCCCCAGCATTTT

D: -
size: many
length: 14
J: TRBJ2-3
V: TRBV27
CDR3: CASSSPPMTDTQYF
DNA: TGTGCCAGCAGTTCCCCCCCGATGACAGATACGCAGTATTTT

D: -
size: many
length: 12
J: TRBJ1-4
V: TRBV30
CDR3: CALGRTNEKLFF
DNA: TGTGCTCTGGGACGGACTAATGAAAAACTGTTTTTT

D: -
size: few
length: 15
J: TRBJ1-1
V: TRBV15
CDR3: CATSRAGNTGKGAFF
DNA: TGTGCCACCAGCAGAGCGGGGAACACCGGGAAAGGAGCTTTCTTT

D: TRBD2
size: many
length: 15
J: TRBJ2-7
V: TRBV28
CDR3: CASSLSGAGGYEQYF
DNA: TGTGCCAGCAGTTTATCCGGAGCGGGGGGTTACGAGCAGTACTTC

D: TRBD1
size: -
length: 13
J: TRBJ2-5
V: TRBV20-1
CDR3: CSANDRVQGTQYF
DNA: TGCAGTGCTAATGACAGGGTACAAGGGACCCAGTACTTC

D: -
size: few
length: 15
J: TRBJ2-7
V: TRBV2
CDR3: CASSDWGWVSYEQYF
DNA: TGTGCCAGCAGTGACTGGGGATGGGTGTCCTACGAGCAGTACTTC

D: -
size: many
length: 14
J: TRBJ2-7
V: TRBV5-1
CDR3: CASSLAVRSDEQYF
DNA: TGCGCCAGCAGCTTGGCCGTCCGAAGCGACGAGCAGTACTTC

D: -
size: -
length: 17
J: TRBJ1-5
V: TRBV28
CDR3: CATRATGVRDSNQPQHF
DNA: TGTGCCACCCGGGCCACTGGGGTACGGGATAGCAATCAGCCCCAGCATTTT

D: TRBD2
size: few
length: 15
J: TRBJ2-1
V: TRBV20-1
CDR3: CSAETSGSSYNEQFF
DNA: TGCAGTGCTGAGACTAGCGGTTCCTCCTACAATGAGCAGTTCTTC

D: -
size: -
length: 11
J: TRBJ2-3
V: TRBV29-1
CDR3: CSVDSTDTQYF
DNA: TGCAGCGTTGATAGCACAGATACGCAGTATTTT

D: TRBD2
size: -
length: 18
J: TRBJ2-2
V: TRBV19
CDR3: CASSITLRTSTNTGELFF
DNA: TGTGCCAGTAGTATTACGCTAAGGACTAGCACGAACACCGGGGAGCTGTTTTTT

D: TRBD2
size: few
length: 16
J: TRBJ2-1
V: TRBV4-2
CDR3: CASSRGTSGSHNEQFF
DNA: TGTGCCAGCAGCCGAGGGACTAGCGGGAGCCACAATGAGCAGTTCTTC

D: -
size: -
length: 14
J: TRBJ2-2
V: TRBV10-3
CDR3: CAITPSGNTGELFF
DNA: TGTGCCATCACCCCGTCAGGGAACACCGGGGAGCTGTTTTTT

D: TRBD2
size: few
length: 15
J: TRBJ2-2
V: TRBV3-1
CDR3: CASSQLAGNTGELFF
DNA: TGTGCCAGCAGCCAACTAGCGGGAAACACCGGGGAGCTGTTTTTT

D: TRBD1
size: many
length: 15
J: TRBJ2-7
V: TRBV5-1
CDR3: CASSESGTGVYEQYF
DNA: TGCGCCAGCAGCGAATCCGGGACAGGGGTCTACGAGCAGTACTTC

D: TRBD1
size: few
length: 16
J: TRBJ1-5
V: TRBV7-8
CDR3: CASSPGGRGGNQPQHF
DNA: TGTGCCAGCAGCCCAGGGGGAAGAGGCGGCAATCAGCCCCAGCATTTT